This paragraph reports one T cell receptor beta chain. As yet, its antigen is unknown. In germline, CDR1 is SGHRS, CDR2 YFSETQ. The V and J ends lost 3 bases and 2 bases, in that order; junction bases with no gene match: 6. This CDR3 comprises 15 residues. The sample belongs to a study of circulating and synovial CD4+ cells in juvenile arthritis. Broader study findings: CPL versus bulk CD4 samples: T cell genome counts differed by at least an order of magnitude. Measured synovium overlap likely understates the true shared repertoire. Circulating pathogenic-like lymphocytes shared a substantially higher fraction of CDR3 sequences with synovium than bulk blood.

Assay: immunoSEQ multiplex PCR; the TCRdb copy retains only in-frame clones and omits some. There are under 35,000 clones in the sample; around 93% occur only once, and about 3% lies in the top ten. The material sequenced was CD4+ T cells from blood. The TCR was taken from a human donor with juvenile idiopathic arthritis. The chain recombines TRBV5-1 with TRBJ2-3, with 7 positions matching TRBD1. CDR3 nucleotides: TGCGCCAGCAGCTGGACCGGGACAGACACAGATACGCAGTATTTT. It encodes CASSWTGTDTDTQYF.